This entry lists 9 T cell receptor beta chains sequenced from one sample in a study of PD-1 blockade in classical Hodgkin lymphoma. Data came from immunoSEQ multiplex PCR; TCRdb stores just in-frame clones and leaves some out. This sample has 40,000 to 50,000 clones; around 83% occur once, and the top ten carry 5.5%. Each of the patients experienced relapse following autologous stem cell transplantation, and their brentuximab vedotin exposure differed. Specimen: peripheral blood mononuclear cells (PBMCs), collected before the second cycle of nivolumab. These receptor sequences come from a human donor with classical Hodgkin lymphoma.

The rearrangement joins TRBV6-4 to TRBJ2-3; D is perhaps TRBD2 (6 bases). The CDR3 sequence is 12 residues long. Germline V gene lookup returns CDR1 MRHNA and CDR2 SNTAGT. V was cut by 8 bases and J by 3 bases, with 9 bases left in between. For the CDR3, the DNA is TGTGCCAGCCCCCTAGCGACAGATACGCAGTATTTT. Protein sequence: CASPLATDTQYF.

V usage is TRBV6-5 and J usage is TRBJ1-4, with D perhaps matching TRBD1 (5 bases). Germline CDR1 MNHEY, CDR2 SVGAGI. With 0 bases removed from V and 7 bases from J, the gap between germline ends came to 12 bases. The CDR3 contains 15 residues. The CDR3 bases are TGTGCCAGCAGTTACTCCGGGACTTGGGGTGAAAAACTGTTTTTT. This encodes CASSYSGTWGEKLFF.

The CDR3 loop is CASSPGSYSGANVLTF. The DNA of the CDR3 is TGTGCCAGCAGCCCTGGGTCGTACTCTGGGGCCAACGTCCTGACTTTC. The chain couples TRBV11-2 to TRBJ2-6; D ambiguous. This CDR3 comprises 16 residues. Trimming removed 5 bases at V and 0 bases at J, with 11 bases between. Germline V gene lookup returns CDR1 SGHAT and CDR2 FQNNGV.

The rearrangement links TRBV9 to TRBJ2-1; 8 positions agree with TRBD2. The CDR3 loop spans 14 amino acids. V shed 2 bases and J 8 bases; nucleotides not matched to a gene: 6. Germline V gene sequence: CDR1 SGDLS, CDR2 YYNGEE. CDR3: CASSVELAVDEQFF. CDR3 bases: TGTGCCAGCAGCGTTGAACTAGCGGTCGATGAGCAGTTCTTC. Using reference TRBV9 and TRBJ2-1 for the parts outside the CDR3, the full variable domain is DSGVTQTPKHLITATGQRVTLRCSPRSGDLSVYWYQQSLDQGLQFLIQYYNGEERAKGNILERFSAQQFPDLHSELNLSSLELGDSALYFCASSVELAVDEQFFGPGTRLTVL.

Written as DNA, the CDR3 is TGTGCCAGCAGTTACCCACTAGCGGGAGATATGGATGAGCAGTTCTTC. The encoded protein is CASSYPLAGDMDEQFF. V is TRBV28 and J is TRBJ2-1; 11 positions agree with TRBD2. The CDR3 runs to 16 residues. The junction had 10 bases not matched to a gene; V was cut back by 4 bases and J by 8 bases. Germline CDR1 is MDHEN and CDR2 is SYDVKM. Complete variable domain (other parts from reference TRBV28 and TRBJ2-1): DVKVTQSSRYLVKRTGEKVFLECVQDMDHENMFWYRQDPGLGLRLIYFSYDVKMKEKGDIPEGYSVSREKKERFSLILESASTNQTSMYLCASSYPLAGDMDEQFFGPGTRLTVL.

V gene TRBV6-6 combines with J gene TRBJ2-2; 7 bases fit TRBD1. The V segment lost 5 bases and the J segment 5 bases; nucleotides outside the gene matches: 5. The CDR3 covers 14 residues. Germline lookup yields CDR1 MNHNY and CDR2 SVGAGI (reference sequence). The CDR3 coding sequence is TGTGCCAGCAGTCCCACAGGGGCGACCGGGGAGCTGTTTTTT. Encoded protein: CASSPTGATGELFF.

The chain is built from TRBV10-2 and TRBJ2-3, with 9 nucleotides matching TRBD2. Germline V gene lookup returns CDR1 WSHSY and CDR2 SAAADI. Trimming cost V 5 bases and J 4 bases; bases outside gene matches: 7. The CDR3 sequence is 15 residues long. CDR3 DNA sequence: TGCGCCAGCAGTAATTTAGCGGGAGCCGCAGATACGCAGTATTTT. Protein: CASSNLAGAADTQYF.

The chain employs TRBV10-2 and TRBJ2-3; 9 positions agree with TRBD2. CDR1 WSHSY and CDR2 SAAADI come from the germline V gene. After removal of 3 bases from V and 5 bases from J, the junction contained 6 bases not matched to a gene. The CDR3 covers 15 residues. The CDR3, as DNA: TGCGCCAGCAGTGACGCGGGAGGGGCTAGAGATACGCAGTATTTT. Translated: CASSDAGGARDTQYF.

The chain uses TRBV27 and TRBJ1-5; perhaps TRBD1 as D (5 bases). Germline-derived CDR1 and CDR2 are MNHEY and SMNVEV (reference sequence). Trimming removed 1 base at V and 7 bases at J, with 8 bases between. The CDR3 spans 13 residues. CDR3 DNA: TGTGCCAGCAGTTTATTCGGGGCGCAGCCCCAGCATTTT. Protein product: CASSLFGAQPQHF.